This T cell receptor (beta chain) came from a study of T cells in Graves' hyperthyroidism and ophthalmopathy. Germline CDR1 reads LNHDA; CDR2 reads SQIVND (reference sequence). The CDR3 has 13 residues. The ends were cut back, 0 bases at V and 4 bases at J, with 4 bases in the middle. Amplification of TCR beta CDR3 regions was performed using RNA transcripts as template. HTBI primers were the set used in a first-round RT-PCR of the TCR CDR3. TCRdb called the multiplex PCR reads again in MiXCR, with one record for every CDR3 protein. The table lists around 500,000 distinct CDR3 sequences, around 15% of them singletons, with approximately 30% in the top ten. More than 8 ml fresh peripheral blood yielded the PBMCs. This clonotype turned up a few times.

This sequence originates from a young woman with Graves' ophthalmopathy. Sequencing was performed on blood. The chain joins TRBV19 to TRBJ2-4; D is undetermined. The CDR3 spells CASSIEQKNIQYF. CDR3 nucleotides: TGTGCCAGTAGTATAGAACAGAAAAACATTCAGTACTTC.